The 13 T cell receptor beta chains below all came from one sample that was sequenced in a study of T cells in Graves' hyperthyroidism and ophthalmopathy. Amplification yielded TCR beta CDR3 regions, with RNA transcripts as the source. The HTBI primer set was used in a first-round RT-PCR of the TCR CDR3. MiXCR, run by TCRdb on the multiplex PCR reads, gives a single entry per CDR3 protein. In the table there are 450,000 to 500,000 distinct CDR3 sequences, roughly 23% of which are singletons. The sequenced material came from blood. The source of these receptors is a woman in her 70s with Graves' ophthalmopathy.

This clonotype was seen many times. The chain recombines TRBV3-1 with TRBJ2-7; 8 positions agree with TRBD1. The CDR3 is made up of 14 amino acids. CDR1 is LGHDT and CDR2 is YNNKEL in the germline V gene (reference sequence). J was trimmed by 6 bases and V by 4 bases; bases with no gene match: 8. CDR3 sequence: CASSPAWTGTEQYF. For the CDR3, the DNA is TGTGCCAGCAGCCCTGCTTGGACAGGGACCGAGCAGTACTTC.

The chain is built from TRBV6-1 and TRBJ1-1; 7 bases are shared with TRBD1. The CDR3 loop spans 14 amino acids. Germline CDR1 reads MNHNS; CDR2 reads SASEGT. The V gene end was trimmed by 6 bases and the J gene end by 6 bases; junction bases not matched to a gene: 10. The CDR3 nucleotides read TGTGCCAGCAGCCCCGGACGCGGACAGGCTGAAGCTTTCTTT. Translating it yields CASSPGRGQAEAFF.

This clonotype was observed a handful of times. The chain carries TRBV10-3 and TRBJ2-5; 7 bases map to TRBD2. The CDR3 loop spans 16 amino acids. CDR1 and CDR2 (germline): ENHRY, SYGVKD. Trimming removed 8 bases from V and 2 bases from J; junction bases left unmatched: 14. CDR3 in DNA: TGTGCCATCGGAGACCCAAGCGGGGCCCGACAAGAGACCCAGTACTTC. It translates to CAIGDPSGARQETQYF.

Only a few counts were recorded for this clonotype. J is TRBJ2-1 and V is TRBV12-3 or TRBV12-4; TRBD2 aligns across 7 bases. There are 15 residues in the CDR3. With 6 bases clipped from V and 0 bases from J, the junction kept 5 bases outside the gene matches. CDR3: CASSPRTSSYNEQFF. CDR3 coding DNA: TGTGCCAGCAGCCCCAGGACTAGCTCCTACAATGAGCAGTTCTTC.

This chain connects TRBV20-1 to TRBJ2-5; D remains unclear. Germline V lookup: CDR1 DFQATT, CDR2 SNEGSKA (reference sequence). The CDR3 sequence is 13 residues long. With 6 bases removed from V and 1 base from J, the gap between germline ends came to 12 bases. The CDR3 region is CSAPHPIQETQYF. CDR3 in DNA: TGCAGTGCCCCGCACCCGATCCAAGAGACCCAGTACTTC.

On this clonotype: This may arise from a read error, as a much more abundant clone is one base away. This CDR3 reads CASSLSPSGSGNEQFF. The CDR3 bases are TGTGCCAGCAGCTTAAGCCCTAGCGGGAGTGGTAATGAGCAGTTCTTC. The J gene is TRBJ2-1, the V gene TRBV11-2; the match to TRBD2 covers 10 bases. Germline-derived CDR1 and CDR2 are SGHAT and FQNNGV. This CDR3 spans 16 amino acids. The V gene end was trimmed by 2 bases and the J gene end by 7 bases; junction bases not matched to a gene: 8. Full variable domain (rest looked up from reference TRBV11-2 and TRBJ2-1): EAGVAQSPRYKIIEKRQSVAFWCNPISGHATLYWYQQILGQGPKLLIQFQNNGVVDDSQLPKDRFSAERLKGVDSTLKIQPAKLEDSAVYLCASSLSPSGSGNEQFFGPGTRLTVL.

In regard to this clonotype: The conserved phenylalanine or tryptophan is not found at the CDR3 terminus, so this likely reflects a read error. The chain employs TRBV12-3 or TRBV12-4 and TRBJ2-7; D is perhaps TRBD1 or TRBD2 (5 bases each). The CDR3 is 14 residues long. V lost 7 bases, J lost 7 bases, and 20 bases lay in between. The CDR3 nucleotides are TGTGCCAGCAAGCCTTCCGGGGCCCCGGGGGAGCAGTACCTC. This codes for CASKPSGAPGEQYL.

This clonotype was picked up many times. The chain carries TRBV7-2 and TRBJ1-6; D not resolved. The germline V gene has CDR1 SGHTA and CDR2 FQGNSA. The CDR3 extends over 12 amino acids. V was pared by 5 bases and J by 8 bases, with 7 bases between. CDR3 in DNA: TGTGCCAGCAGCGCAGGACATTCACCCCTCCACTTT. It yields the protein CASSAGHSPLHF. The complete variable domain, with remaining parts taken from reference TRBV7-2 and TRBJ1-6, reads GAGVSQSPSNKVTEKGKDVELRCDPISGHTALYWYRQSLGQGLEFLIYFQGNSAPDKSGLPSDRFSAERTGGSVSTLTIQRTQQEDSAVYLCASSAGHSPLHFGNGTRLTVT.

On this clonotype itself: Just one base apart from a much larger clone, this may be a read error. The chain has TRBV20-1 and TRBJ1-1; D may be TRBD1 (5 bases). Germline loops: CDR1 DFQATT, CDR2 SNEGSKA (reference sequence). The CDR3 runs to 13 residues. The DNA of the CDR3 is TGCAGTGCTAGCCCCAGGGCAAACACTGAAGCTTTATTT. Encoded protein: CSASPRANTEALF.

In this sample, this clonotype turned up a few times. Its ends do not fully match the called genes, so a read error is possible. The chain carries TRBV27 and TRBJ2-2; 9 bases match TRBD2. Germline CDR1 MNHEY, CDR2 SMNVEV (reference sequence). The CDR3 has 16 amino acids. As DNA, the CDR3 is TGTGCCGGCAGTTTCTTAGCGGGAGAGGGCACCGGGGAGCTGTTTTTT. It encodes CAGSFLAGEGTGELFF.

Worth noting for this clonotype: Just one base apart from a much larger clone, this may be a read error. This sequence joins TRBV12-3 or TRBV12-4 and TRBJ2-2; the D gene is possibly TRBD2 (6 bases). This CDR3 spans 15 amino acids. The CDR3 DNA sequence: TGTGCCAGCAGTTTTCAACTACGTGACACCGGGGGGCTGTTTTTT. Its protein is CASSFQLRDTGGLFF.

The gene calls are TRBV29-1 and TRBJ1-5; D gene uncertain. Germline V gene data show CDR1 as SQVTM and CDR2 as ANQGSEA. V was cut by 7 bases and J by 0 bases, with 7 bases left in between. This CDR3 is built from 12 residues. CDR3 loop: CSALFSNQPQHF. The CDR3 DNA reads as TGCAGCGCCCTCTTTAGCAATCAGCCCCAGCATTTT.

The sample holds one count of this clonotype. The CDR3 sequence is CASSQDREKLFF. The CDR3 DNA reads as TGCGCCAGCAGCCAAGACAGGGAAAAACTGTTTTTT. J is TRBJ1-4 and V is TRBV4-1, with D hard to call. The germline gives CDR1 MGHRA, CDR2 YSYEKL. The length of the CDR3 is 12 residues. The V end lost 0 bases, the J end lost 8 bases, and 4 bases lay between the germline ends.